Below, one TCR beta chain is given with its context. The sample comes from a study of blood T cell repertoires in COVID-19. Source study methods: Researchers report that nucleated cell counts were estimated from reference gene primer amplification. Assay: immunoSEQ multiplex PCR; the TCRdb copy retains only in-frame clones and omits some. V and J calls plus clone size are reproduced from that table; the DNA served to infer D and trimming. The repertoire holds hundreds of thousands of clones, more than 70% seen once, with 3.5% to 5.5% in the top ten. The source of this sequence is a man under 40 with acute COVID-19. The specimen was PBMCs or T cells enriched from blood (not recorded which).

The CDR3 DNA follows: TGTGCCAGCAGCCCTCGGGAACCGGCCCGTGGCTACACCTTC. Amino acids: CASSPREPARGYTF. This sequence joins TRBV3-1 (or the pseudogene TRBV3-2) and TRBJ1-2; D is undetermined. This CDR3 region has 14 residues. V dropped 4 bases and J dropped 7 bases, with 16 bases sitting between them. Germline values: CDR1 LGHDT, CDR2 YNNKEL (reference sequence).